The T cell receptor beta chain described here comes from a study of ipilimumab plus nivolumab after autologous stem cell transplantation. About the study: DLBCL patients had primary refractory or relapsed disease.

The study's findings and limits: Per the authors, repertoire, Treg and microbiota data justify further study.

Patients got ipilimumab 1 mg/kg beginning 14 to 28 days post-transplant. This clone appeared a single time. Its antigen remains unknown. Germline V gene sequence: CDR1 LGHNA, CDR2 YNFKEQ. Trimming removed 3 bases at V and 0 bases at J, with 1 base between. The CDR3 extends over 12 amino acids. Only in-frame clones appear in the TCRdb table, and some are missing; sequencing was by immunoSEQ multiplex PCR. Found here are 77,000 or so clones, about 83% of them singletons; the top ten hold around 2%. The sequence came from a male donor with diffuse large B-cell lymphoma. Source: PBMCs, taken in a trial of ipilimumab plus nivolumab as post-transplant consolidation. The chain recombines TRBV4-2 with TRBJ2-3; D unclear. CDR3 DNA sequence: TGTGCCAGCAGCCAGAGCACAGATACGCAGTATTTT. The encoded protein is CASSQSTDTQYF.